The next 15 T cell receptor beta chains were all read from a single sample in a study of neoadjuvant anti-PD-1 for oral cavity cancer. Profiled with immunoSEQ multiplex PCR; TCRdb holds only in-frame clones, not every one. The sample yields about 15,000 clones, less than 80% seen once. The sequencing used PBMCs, collected before nivolumab (anti-PD-1) treatment. The receptors shown here come from a person between 40 and 85 years old with oral cavity squamous cell carcinoma.

This clone was observed a handful of times. CDR3 amino acids: CASSRGQVLPTEAFF. The CDR3, as DNA: TGTGCCAGTAGTAGGGGACAGGTTCTTCCCACTGAAGCTTTCTTT. This sequence joins TRBV19 and TRBJ1-1, with TRBD1 matching over 8 bases. V lost 4 bases, J lost 4 bases, and 8 bases stayed unmatched. Germline V gene lookup returns CDR1 LNHDA and CDR2 SQIVND (reference sequence). The CDR3 is 15 amino acids.

The chain recombines TRBV27 with TRBJ2-3; TRBD2 agrees at 7 bases. V was pared by 2 bases and J by 5 bases, with 7 bases of the junction left unmatched. CDR3 length: 15 residues. The germline gives CDR1 MNHEY, CDR2 SMNVEV (reference sequence). The CDR3 nucleotides are TGTGCCAGCAGTTTAGAAGGGAGGGGTCGAGATACGCAGTATTTT. Translated: CASSLEGRGRDTQYF.

The V and J genes are TRBV30 and TRBJ1-5; D is possibly TRBD1 (5 bases). The V end lost 1 base, the J end lost 6 bases, and 13 bases lay between the germline ends. Germline-derived CDR1 and CDR2 are GTSNPN and SVGIG (reference sequence). This CDR3 comprises 14 residues. The DNA of the CDR3 is TGTGCCTGGAGTGAGGCAGGGAATAGTCAGCCCCAGCATTTT. It yields the protein CAWSEAGNSQPQHF.

This clone was seen more than once but under ten times. The chain combines TRBV2 with TRBJ1-2; possibly TRBD1 for D (5 bases). Germline V CDR1 and CDR2: SNHLY, FYNNEI. CDR3 size: 12 residues. Trimming pared 8 bases from V and 4 bases from J, leaving 11 bases between. The CDR3 nucleotides are TGTGCCAGCTCGACAGATACCTATGGCTACACCTTC. It translates to CASSTDTYGYTF.

By frequency in the sample, this clone is large (0.1 to 1%). V is TRBV11-2 and J is TRBJ2-7, with 9 bases identical to TRBD1. This CDR3 is 13 amino acids long. The germline V gene has CDR1 SGHAT and CDR2 FQNNGV. J lost 7 bases, V lost 5 bases, and 6 bases had no gene match. The chain's CDR3 is CASSQGQGWEQYF. In DNA, the CDR3 is TGTGCCAGCAGCCAGGGACAGGGCTGGGAGCAGTACTTC.

V and J are TRBV28 and TRBJ2-2, with a tentative D call TRBD2 (5 bases). The CDR3 sequence is 13 residues long. Trimming removed 11 bases from V and 2 bases from J, with 12 bases in between. The germline V gene encodes CDR1 MDHEN and CDR2 SYDVKM. CDR3 nucleotide sequence: TGTGCCTGCGGGTTGCCCAACACCGGGGAGCTGTTTTTT. Translated, it gives CACGLPNTGELFF.

This clone was recorded once. The V call is TRBV6-5, the J call TRBJ1-5; D might be TRBD1 (6 bases). Trimming took 5 bases from V and 4 from J, leaving 9 bases between them. The CDR3 is 13 residues long. The germline V gene encodes CDR1 MNHEY and CDR2 SVGAGI. The CDR3 sequence: CASSQTGNQPQHF. The DNA of the CDR3 is TGTGCCAGCAGTCAAACAGGGAATCAGCCCCAGCATTTT.

The chain employs TRBV10-3 and TRBJ1-2; D is undetermined. Germline CDR1 is ENHRY and CDR2 is SYGVKD. The CDR3 is 15 residues long. Trimming cost V 2 bases and J 11 bases, with 21 bases left between them. DNA of the CDR3: TGTGCCATCAGTGAGATCGATCCTTCAACGACTGGTTACACCTTC. It specifies CAISEIDPSTTGYTF.

The rearrangement uses TRBV6-1 and TRBJ2-2, with D uncertain. In germline, CDR1 is MNHNS, CDR2 SASEGT. Trimming shortened V by 7 bases and J by 0 bases, and 9 bases separated the two germline ends. The length of the CDR3 is 14 residues. The DNA for the CDR3 is TGTGCCAGCACTATCGGCGCGAACACCGGGGAGCTGTTTTTT. It is translated as CASTIGANTGELFF.

This chain uses TRBV7-2 with TRBJ2-1; a possible D gene is TRBD1 (6 bases). The CDR3 runs 13 residues. Deletions cut 6 bases from V and 8 bases from J, with 14 bases between. CDR1 and CDR2 (germline): SGHTA, FQGNSA. CDR3 sequence reads: CASRSRNRDEQFF. CDR3 nucleotides: TGTGCCAGCAGATCCCGAAACAGGGATGAGCAGTTCTTC.

The chain uses TRBV5-1 and TRBJ1-1; D is uncertain. The germline V gene has CDR1 SGHRS and CDR2 YFSETQ. The CDR3 extends over 12 amino acids. V gave up 0 bases and J gave up 4 bases, with 4 bases separating them. CDR3 coding DNA: TGCGCCAGCAGCTTGGGGAGCACTGAAGCTTTCTTT. This gives the protein CASSLGSTEAFF.

The count of this clone is one. This chain connects TRBV29-1 to TRBJ2-3; 9 positions match TRBD1. Per the germline V gene, CDR1 is SQVTM and CDR2 is ANQGSEA. The CDR3 runs 15 residues. Trimming removed 1 base from V and 3 bases from J; junction bases left unmatched: 5. Here the CDR3 DNA reads TGCAGCGTTGAAGGGGACAGGGTAGGGACAGATACGCAGTATTTT. Protein sequence: CSVEGDRVGTDTQYF.

This chain links TRBV5-1 with TRBJ1-1; possibly TRBD1 for D (5 bases). Germline CDR1 reads SGHRS; CDR2 reads YFSETQ. The CDR3 spans 16 residues. The V gene lost 0 bases and the J gene lost 0 bases, with 12 bases spanning the gap. The CDR3 DNA reads TGCGCCAGCAGCTTGGGTCGGGGCGCCATGAACACTGAAGCTTTCTTT. This encodes CASSLGRGAMNTEAFF.

In this sample, this clone turned up a few times. The chain recombines TRBV7-8 with TRBJ1-2; no definite D call. The V gene lost 1 base and the J gene lost 2 bases, with 5 bases spanning the gap. The germline gives CDR1 SGHVS, CDR2 FQNEAQ. The CDR3 has 13 residues. This CDR3 reads CASSLEGNYGYTF. In DNA form, the CDR3 reads TGTGCCAGCAGCTTAGAAGGAAACTATGGCTACACCTTC. Looking up the rest from reference TRBV7-8 and TRBJ1-2 gives the full variable domain: GAGVSQSPRYKVAKRGQDVALRCDPISGHVSLFWYQQALGQGPEFLTYFQNEAQLDKSGLPSDRFFAERPEGSVSTLKIQRTQQEDSAVYLCASSLEGNYGYTFGSGTRLTVV.

The chain recombines TRBV7-9 with TRBJ2-7; 7 nucleotides line up with TRBD1. V shed 2 bases, J shed 0 bases, and the junction held 4 bases outside the gene matches. CDR3 length: 15 residues. Germline CDR1 and CDR2: SEHNR and FQNEAQ (reference sequence). CDR3 sequence (DNA): TGTGCCAGCAGCTTAATAGACAGGGTCTCCTACGAGCAGTACTTC. This codes for CASSLIDRVSYEQYF.